Shown below are 26 T cell receptor beta chains from a single sample sequenced in a study of regulatory T cells in long-lasting Graves disease. The time point denotes: persistent/refractory GD, antithyroid drugs over 5 years with positive TRAb. PBMCs provided the RNA from which the TCR library was made. The TCR beta library used iRepertoire HTBI primers with Arm-PCR amplification of CDR3. TCRdb itself ran the multiplex PCR reads through MiXCR, one entry per CDR3 protein. This table has about 470,000 distinct CDR3 sequences, roughly 21% appearing once. Sequencing was performed on peripheral blood mononuclear cells (PBMCs), taken when the disease was refractory, from a patient treated with antithyroid drugs. All receptors come from a female donor with Graves disease.

This clonotype was recorded a few times. This chain joins TRBV6-1 and TRBJ1-1, with D perhaps TRBD1 (6 bases). This CDR3 has 12 amino acids. Germline V lookup: CDR1 MNHNS, CDR2 SASEGT. V was pared by 8 bases and J by 1 base, with 8 bases between. The CDR3: CASEGENTEAFF. The CDR3 coding sequence is TGTGCCAGCGAGGGGGAGAACACTGAAGCTTTCTTT.

This clonotype appeared a few times. This sequence may be a read error, since a much larger clone differs from it by one base. The rearrangement joins TRBV13 to TRBJ1-2; D may be TRBD1 (6 bases). CDR3 length: 14 residues. Germline V gene data show CDR1 as PRHDT and CDR2 as FYEKMQ (reference sequence). V lost 5 bases, J lost 2 bases, and 12 bases lay in between. CDR3 sequence: CASSPATGNYGYTF. CDR3 nucleotides: TGTGCCAGCAGCCCCGCCACAGGGAACTATGGCTACACCTTC.

This clonotype was seen many times. This chain connects TRBV28 to TRBJ1-5; TRBD1 matches 8 bases. Germline trimming cut 6 bases from V and 6 bases from J; bases unmatched to any gene: 7. Germline V gene lookup returns CDR1 MDHEN and CDR2 SYDVKM. This CDR3 comprises 14 residues. The CDR3 is CASRLDRGLQPQHF. The DNA of the CDR3 is TGTGCCAGCAGACTCGACAGGGGTCTTCAGCCCCAGCATTTT.

The chain carries TRBV12-3 or TRBV12-4 and TRBJ1-5; D call uncertain. This CDR3 has 15 amino acids. The V and J ends lost 6 bases and 0 bases respectively, with 12 bases between them. CDR3 sequence: CASSWMGYSNQPQHF. The CDR3 nucleotides read TGTGCCAGCAGCTGGATGGGTTATAGCAATCAGCCCCAGCATTTT.

This clonotype was observed once. The genes are TRBV7-2 and TRBJ2-3; no definite D call. The CDR3 has 15 residues. Per germline, CDR1 SGHTA and CDR2 FQGNSA. V lost 0 bases and J 9 bases, leaving 16 bases between the germline ends. The CDR3 loop is CASSLAAEGIWTQYF. In DNA form, the CDR3 reads TGTGCCAGCAGCTTAGCCGCGGAAGGCATCTGGACGCAGTATTTT.

V and J are TRBV19 and TRBJ1-5, with a weak D call TRBD1 (6 bases). The germline V gene has CDR1 LNHDA and CDR2 SQIVND (reference sequence). V lost 7 bases to trimming and J lost 0 bases, with 13 bases between them. The CDR3 sequence is 15 residues long. The CDR3 loop reads CASKPTGYSNQPQHF. The CDR3, as DNA: TGTGCCAGTAAACCGACAGGTTATAGCAATCAGCCCCAGCATTTT. Full variable domain (remainder filled in from reference TRBV19 and TRBJ1-5): DGGITQSPKYLFRKEGQNVTLSCEQNLNHDAMYWYRQDPGQGLRLIYYSQIVNDFQKGDIAEGYSVSREKKESFPLTVTSAQKNPTAFYLCASKPTGYSNQPQHFGDGTRLSIL.

This clonotype was seen a few times. In DNA form, the CDR3 reads TGCGCCAGCAGCGGAACTAGTTTCTACCACGAGCAGTACTTC. It is translated as CASSGTSFYHEQYF. The chain couples TRBV5-1 to TRBJ2-7, with D maybe TRBD2 (5 bases). The ends were cut back, 4 bases at V and 5 bases at J, with 16 bases in the middle. The CDR3 has 14 amino acids. From germline, CDR1 is SGHRS and CDR2 YFSETQ.

This clonotype was counted ten times or more. The chain carries TRBV28 and TRBJ2-5; D not certain. CDR1 is MDHEN and CDR2 is SYDVKM in the germline V gene. Deletions cut 6 bases from V and 2 bases from J, with 7 bases between. This CDR3 has 12 residues. The CDR3 spells CASRETQETQYF. In DNA form, the CDR3 reads TGTGCCAGCAGAGAGACACAAGAGACCCAGTACTTC.

There are many counts of this clonotype. The rearrangement links TRBV28 to TRBJ2-7; 7 bases are a match to TRBD1. V shed 6 bases, J shed 3 bases, and the junction held 11 bases outside the gene matches. This CDR3 region has 15 residues. The germline CDR1 and CDR2 sequences are MDHEN and SYDVKM. CDR3 amino acids: CASSLRTGGIYEQYF. Written as DNA, the CDR3 is TGTGCCAGCAGCCTCAGGACAGGAGGAATCTACGAGCAGTACTTC.

This clonotype was recorded a few times. V gene TRBV20-1 combines with J gene TRBJ1-5, with 10 bases fitting TRBD1. The junction had 1 base not matched to a gene; V was cut back by 3 bases and J by 2 bases. The CDR3 sequence is 14 residues long. Looked up from germline, CDR1 is DFQATT and CDR2 is SNEGSKA (reference sequence). CDR3 sequence: CSASGTGGNQPQHF. The DNA for the CDR3 is TGCAGTGCTAGCGGGACAGGGGGCAATCAGCCCCAGCATTTT.

The chain has TRBV20-1 and TRBJ2-7, with D unresolved. Germline loops: CDR1 DFQATT, CDR2 SNEGSKA (reference sequence). The length of the CDR3 is 12 residues. The V end was cut by 6 bases, the J end by 3 bases, with 12 bases between. The CDR3 bases are TGCAGTGCCGCCGGAACTATCTACGAGCAGTACTTC. Protein: CSAAGTIYEQYF.

J is TRBJ1-1 and V is TRBV15; tentative D call: TRBD1 (5 bases). Germline V gene data show CDR1 as LNHNV and CDR2 as YYDKDF (reference sequence). V shed 4 bases and J shed 1 base, with 10 bases lying between them. This CDR3 region has 14 residues. The CDR3 reads CATSIPGGNTEAFF. In DNA, the CDR3 is TGTGCCACCAGCATCCCGGGGGGGAACACTGAAGCTTTCTTT. The full variable domain, in which reference TRBV15 and TRBJ1-1 provide the parts outside the CDR3, is DAMVIQNPRYQVTQFGKPVTLSCSQTLNHNVMYWYQQKSSQAPKLLFHYYDKDFNNEADTPDNFQSRRPNTSFCFLDIRSPGLGDTAMYLCATSIPGGNTEAFFGQGTRLTVV.

This clonotype was seen a handful of times. The chain links TRBV20-1 to TRBJ2-1; 9 bases align to TRBD2. CDR1 and CDR2 from the germline V gene are DFQATT and SNEGSKA (reference sequence). The J segment lost 6 bases and the V segment lost 1 base, leaving 13 bases of the junction unmatched. This CDR3 spans 17 amino acids. Here the CDR3 reads CSARGGLAGTYSNEQFF. For the CDR3, the DNA is TGCAGTGCTAGAGGAGGGCTAGCGGGGACTTACAGCAATGAGCAGTTCTTC.

The V and J genes are TRBV28 and TRBJ2-1; D is perhaps TRBD2 (5 bases). Trimming cost V 6 bases and J 10 bases, with 16 bases left between them. The length of the CDR3 is 13 residues. The V gene's germline CDR1 is MDHEN and CDR2 SYDVKM. The CDR3 is CASRLASGEEQFF. Here the CDR3 DNA reads TGTGCCAGCAGGCTGGCCAGCGGAGAAGAGCAGTTCTTC.

This clonotype has at least ten counts. The chain links TRBV7-9 to TRBJ1-2; D uncertain. V lost 4 bases and J 6 bases, leaving 6 bases between the germline ends. The CDR3 runs 11 residues. Germline CDR1 SEHNR, CDR2 FQNEAQ (reference sequence). The CDR3 nucleotides read TGTGCCAGCAGCTCCGGAAATGGCTACACCTTC. Its translation: CASSSGNGYTF.

This clonotype has at least ten counts. The chain has TRBV6-1 and TRBJ2-5; D gene unclear. The V end lost 6 bases, the J end lost 0 bases, and 11 bases lay between the germline ends. The germline V gene has CDR1 MNHNS and CDR2 SASEGT. The CDR3 length is 14 residues. CDR3 region: CASREFANQETQYF. In nucleotides, the CDR3 is TGTGCCAGCAGAGAGTTCGCTAACCAAGAGACCCAGTACTTC.

On this clonotype: Because it lacks the conserved phenylalanine or tryptophan at the end, this CDR3 is likely a read error. The genes are TRBV20-1 and TRBJ2-7; TRBD1 aligns across 8 bases. CDR3 length: 14 residues. Germline V lookup: CDR1 DFQATT, CDR2 SNEGSKA (reference sequence). The V and J ends lost 4 bases and 7 bases, in that order; junction bases with no gene match: 12. CDR3 amino acids: CSAKIGTGLGEQYL. CDR3 DNA: TGCAGTGCTAAGATAGGGACAGGCCTTGGGGAGCAGTACCTC.

This clonotype came up many times. This sequence joins TRBV11-3 and TRBJ1-4, with D uncertain. The CDR3 has 13 amino acids. Germline CDR1 SGHNT, CDR2 YENEEA. V lost 0 bases, J lost 6 bases, and 5 bases lay in between. The CDR3 here is CASSLDPDEKLFF. In DNA, the CDR3 is TGTGCCAGCAGCTTAGACCCGGATGAAAAACTGTTTTTT. Supplemented by reference TRBV11-3 and TRBJ1-4, the full variable domain reads EAGVVQSPRYKIIEKKQPVAFWCNPISGHNTLYWYLQNLGQGPELLIRYENEEAVDDSQLPKDRFSAERLKGVDSTLKIQPAELGDSAVYLCASSLDPDEKLFFGSGTQLSVL.

Worth noting for this clonotype: This may stem from a read error, because a much larger clone lies one nucleotide away. This chain joins TRBV6-2 or TRBV6-3 and TRBJ2-7; D could derive from TRBD1 or TRBD2 (5 bases each). This CDR3 is 16 amino acids long. Per germline, CDR1 MNHEY and CDR2 SVGEGT. V gave up 2 bases and J gave up 2 bases, with 16 bases separating them. CDR3: CASSYAVGTDPYEQYF. The CDR3 nucleotides are TGTGCCAGCAGTTACGCAGTCGGGACGGACCCCTACGAGCAGTACTTC.

This clonotype occurred a few times. V is TRBV7-9 and J is TRBJ1-1; D might be TRBD1 (6 bases). V dropped 6 bases and J dropped 0 bases, with 11 bases sitting between them. CDR1 and CDR2 from the germline V gene are SEHNR and FQNEAQ (reference sequence). The CDR3 totals 14 residues. The CDR3: CASRLGTMNTEAFF. DNA for the CDR3: TGTGCCAGCAGACTAGGGACAATGAACACTGAAGCTTTCTTT.

This clonotype was seen at least ten times. This chain links TRBV15 with TRBJ1-1, with D possibly matching TRBD1 (5 bases). Trimming pared 1 base from V and 0 bases from J, leaving 9 bases between. The CDR3 runs 15 residues. Germline CDR1 is LNHNV and CDR2 is YYDKDF (reference sequence). The chain's CDR3 is CATSRGKGLNTEAFF. The CDR3 nucleotides read TGTGCCACCAGCAGAGGGAAGGGGTTGAACACTGAAGCTTTCTTT.

Only a few counts were recorded for this clonotype. The rearrangement links TRBV10-3 to TRBJ1-1; D remains unclear. With 5 bases removed from V and 1 base from J, the gap between germline ends came to 11 bases. Germline loops: CDR1 ENHRY, CDR2 SYGVKD. CDR3 length: 14 residues. CDR3 coding DNA: TGTGCCATCAGTTCCACATCTGAGAACACTGAAGCTTTCTTT. Its protein is CAISSTSENTEAFF.

V is TRBV15 and J is TRBJ1-2; 9 bases fit TRBD1. From germline, CDR1 is LNHNV and CDR2 YYDKDF (reference sequence). The ends lost 8 bases at V and 1 base at J; junction bases unmatched: 8. The CDR3 extends over 15 amino acids. The CDR3 region is CATRATGGYNYGYTF. CDR3 nucleotide sequence: TGTGCCACCCGCGCTACAGGGGGCTATAACTATGGCTACACCTTC.

The chain uses TRBV9 and TRBJ2-5; possible D gene TRBD1, 6 bases. Germline CDR1 and CDR2: SGDLS and YYNGEE. V gave up 0 bases and J gave up 4 bases, with 13 bases separating them. This CDR3 is 15 amino acids long. CDR3 bases: TGTGCCAGCAGCGTAGTAGGACAGCCTCCAGAGACCCAGTACTTC. Amino acid sequence: CASSVVGQPPETQYF.

In the case of this clonotype: This may arise from a read error, as a much more abundant clone is one base away. The J gene is TRBJ2-6, the V gene TRBV10-3; 10 bases match TRBD1. The germline V gene encodes CDR1 ENHRY and CDR2 SYGVKD. This CDR3 is built from 20 residues. Germline trimming cut 3 bases from V and 0 bases from J; bases unmatched to any gene: 11. This CDR3 is CAISEAGDRGLGSGANVLTF. CDR3 coding DNA: TGTGCCATCAGTGAAGCGGGGGACAGGGGTTTGGGCTCTGGGGCCAACGTCCTGACTTTC.

The chain employs TRBV7-8 and TRBJ2-2, with a possible D match to TRBD1 (6 bases). The germline V gene has CDR1 SGHVS and CDR2 FQNEAQ. The CDR3 loop spans 15 amino acids. V was shortened by 6 bases and J by 4 bases, with 15 bases between the two germline ends. CDR3 nucleotide sequence: TGTGCCAGCAGGCTACAGGGTGCGGGCACCGGGGAGCTGTTTTTT. As protein: CASRLQGAGTGELFF.